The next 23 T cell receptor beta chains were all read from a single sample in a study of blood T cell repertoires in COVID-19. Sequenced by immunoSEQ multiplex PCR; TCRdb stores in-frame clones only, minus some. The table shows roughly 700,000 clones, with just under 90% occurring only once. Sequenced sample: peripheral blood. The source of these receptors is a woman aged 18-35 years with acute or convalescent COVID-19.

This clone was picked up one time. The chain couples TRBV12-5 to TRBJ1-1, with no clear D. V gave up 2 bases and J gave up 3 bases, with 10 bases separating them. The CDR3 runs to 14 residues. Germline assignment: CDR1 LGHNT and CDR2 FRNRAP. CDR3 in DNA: TGTGCTAGTGGTTTGAGAGGGTCCGACACTGAAGCTTTCTTT. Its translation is CASGLRGSDTEAFF.

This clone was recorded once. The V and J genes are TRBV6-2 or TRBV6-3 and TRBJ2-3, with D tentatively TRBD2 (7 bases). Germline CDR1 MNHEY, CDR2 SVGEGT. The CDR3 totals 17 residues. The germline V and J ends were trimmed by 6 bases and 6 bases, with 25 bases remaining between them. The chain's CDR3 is CASSPLSGGGVGDTQYF. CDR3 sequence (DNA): TGTGCCAGCAGCCCTCTCTCCGGCGGGGGCGTGGGGGATACGCAGTATTTT.

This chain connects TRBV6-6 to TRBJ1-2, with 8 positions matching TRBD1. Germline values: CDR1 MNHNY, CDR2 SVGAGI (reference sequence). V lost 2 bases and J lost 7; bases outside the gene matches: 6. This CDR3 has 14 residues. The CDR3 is CASSYNDRGGGYTF. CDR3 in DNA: TGTGCCAGCAGTTACAATGACAGGGGTGGTGGCTACACCTTC.

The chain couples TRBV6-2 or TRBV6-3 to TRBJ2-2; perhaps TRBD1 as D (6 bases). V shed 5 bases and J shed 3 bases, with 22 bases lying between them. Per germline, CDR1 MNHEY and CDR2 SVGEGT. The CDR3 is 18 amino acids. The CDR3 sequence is CASSPRPTGFRDTGELFF. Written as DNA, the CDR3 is TGTGCCAGCAGTCCCCGACCGACAGGATTCAGGGACACCGGGGAGCTGTTTTTT.

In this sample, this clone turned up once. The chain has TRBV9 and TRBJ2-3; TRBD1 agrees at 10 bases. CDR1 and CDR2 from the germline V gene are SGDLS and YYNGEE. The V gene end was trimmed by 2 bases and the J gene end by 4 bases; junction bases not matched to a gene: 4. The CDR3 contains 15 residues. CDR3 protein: CASSVGQGGADTQYF. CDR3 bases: TGTGCCAGCAGCGTCGGACAGGGGGGAGCAGATACGCAGTATTTT.

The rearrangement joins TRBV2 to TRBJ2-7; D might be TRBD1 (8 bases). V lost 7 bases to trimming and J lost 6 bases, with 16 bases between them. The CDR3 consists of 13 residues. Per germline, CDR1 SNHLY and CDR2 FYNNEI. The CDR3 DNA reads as TGTGCCAGCACGGGAACAGGGGGGGGCGAGCAGTACTTC. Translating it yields CASTGTGGGEQYF.

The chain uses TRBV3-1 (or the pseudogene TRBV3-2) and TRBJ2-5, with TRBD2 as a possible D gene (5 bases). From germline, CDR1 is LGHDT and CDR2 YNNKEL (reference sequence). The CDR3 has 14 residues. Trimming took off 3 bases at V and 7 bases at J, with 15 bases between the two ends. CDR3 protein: CASSHPIAWGTQYF. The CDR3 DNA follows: TGTGCCAGCAGCCACCCCATAGCGTGGGGGACCCAGTACTTC.

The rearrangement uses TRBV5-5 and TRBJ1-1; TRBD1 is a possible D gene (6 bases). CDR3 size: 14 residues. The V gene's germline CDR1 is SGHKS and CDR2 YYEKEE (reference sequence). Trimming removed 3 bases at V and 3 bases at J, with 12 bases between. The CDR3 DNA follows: TGTGCCAGCAGCTCCTGGACAGCGGACACTGAAGCTTTCTTT. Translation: CASSSWTADTEAFF.

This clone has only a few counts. The CDR3 loop is CASSFRLTAGYGYTF. In nucleotides, the CDR3 is TGTGCCAGCAGCTTCAGATTGACTGCCGGCTATGGCTACACCTTC. The rearrangement uses TRBV11-2 and TRBJ1-2; D is ambiguous. V was cut by 3 bases and J by 4 bases, with 15 bases left in between. Germline values: CDR1 SGHAT, CDR2 FQNNGV. The CDR3 sequence is 15 residues long.

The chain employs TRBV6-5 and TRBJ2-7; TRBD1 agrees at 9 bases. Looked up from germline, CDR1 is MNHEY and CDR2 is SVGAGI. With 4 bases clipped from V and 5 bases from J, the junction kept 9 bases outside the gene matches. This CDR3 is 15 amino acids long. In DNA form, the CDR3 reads TGTGCCAGCAGTTCCCCCGGGACAGGGACCAACGAGCAGTACTTC. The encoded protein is CASSSPGTGTNEQYF.

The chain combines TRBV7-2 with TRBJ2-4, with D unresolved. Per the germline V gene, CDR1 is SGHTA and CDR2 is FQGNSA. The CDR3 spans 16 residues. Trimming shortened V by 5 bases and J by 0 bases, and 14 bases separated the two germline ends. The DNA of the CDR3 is TGTGCCAGCAGCCAAACCCTGGGCAGAGCCAAAAACATTCAGTACTTC. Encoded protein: CASSQTLGRAKNIQYF.

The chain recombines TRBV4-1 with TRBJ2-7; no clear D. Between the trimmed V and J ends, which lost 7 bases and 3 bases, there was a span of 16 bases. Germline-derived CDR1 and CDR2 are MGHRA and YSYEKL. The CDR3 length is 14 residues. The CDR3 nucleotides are TGCGCCAGCACGGTAAGCCATCCTGACTACGAGCAGTACTTC. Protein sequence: CASTVSHPDYEQYF.

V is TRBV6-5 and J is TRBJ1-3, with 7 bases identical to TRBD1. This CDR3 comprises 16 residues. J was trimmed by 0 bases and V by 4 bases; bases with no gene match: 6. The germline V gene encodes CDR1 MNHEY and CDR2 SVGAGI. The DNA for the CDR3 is TGTGCCAGCAGTTTCGCCCCAGGGGGCTCTGGAAACACCATATATTTT. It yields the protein CASSFAPGGSGNTIYF.

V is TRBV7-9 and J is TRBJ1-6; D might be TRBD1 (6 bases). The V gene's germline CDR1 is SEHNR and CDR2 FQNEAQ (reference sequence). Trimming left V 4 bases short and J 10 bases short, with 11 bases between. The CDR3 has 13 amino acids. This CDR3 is CASSSSGESPLHF. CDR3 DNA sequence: TGTGCCAGCAGCTCCTCAGGGGAATCACCCCTCCACTTT. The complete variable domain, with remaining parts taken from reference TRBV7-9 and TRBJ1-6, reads DTGVSQNPRHKITKRGQNVTFRCDPISEHNRLYWYRQTLGQGPEFLTYFQNEAQLEKSRLLSDRFSAERPKGSFSTLEIQRTEQGDSAMYLCASSSSGESPLHFGNGTRLTVT.

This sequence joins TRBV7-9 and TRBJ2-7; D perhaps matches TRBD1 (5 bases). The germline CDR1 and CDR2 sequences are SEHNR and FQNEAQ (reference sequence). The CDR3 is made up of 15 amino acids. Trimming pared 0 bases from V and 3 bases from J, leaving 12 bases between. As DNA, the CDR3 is TGTGCCAGCAGCTTAGCGTATCAGGGTGGCTACGAGCAGTACTTC. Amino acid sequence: CASSLAYQGGYEQYF.

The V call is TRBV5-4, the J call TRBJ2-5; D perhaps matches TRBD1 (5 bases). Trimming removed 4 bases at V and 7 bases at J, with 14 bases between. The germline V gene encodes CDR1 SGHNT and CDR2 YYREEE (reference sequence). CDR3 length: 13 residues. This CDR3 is CASSPTGPGTQYF. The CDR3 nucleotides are TGTGCCAGCAGCCCCACAGGCCCCGGGACCCAGTACTTC.

CDR3 in amino acids: CASSRPRDRGYYGYTF. The CDR3 DNA sequence: TGTGCCAGCAGTCGCCCCCGGGACAGGGGATATTATGGCTACACCTTC. This chain links TRBV6-6 with TRBJ1-2; 10 bases line up with TRBD1. Germline V gene lookup returns CDR1 MNHNY and CDR2 SVGAGI (reference sequence). This CDR3 contains 16 residues. Unmatched junction bases numbered 11, after V lost 5 bases and J lost 5 bases.

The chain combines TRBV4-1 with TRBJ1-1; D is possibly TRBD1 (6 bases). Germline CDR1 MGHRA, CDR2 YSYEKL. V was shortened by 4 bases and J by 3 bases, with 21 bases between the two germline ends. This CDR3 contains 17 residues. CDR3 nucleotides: TGCGCCAGCAGCCGGAAAGCATGGGGGCAGAAAGACACTGAAGCTTTCTTT. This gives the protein CASSRKAWGQKDTEAFF.

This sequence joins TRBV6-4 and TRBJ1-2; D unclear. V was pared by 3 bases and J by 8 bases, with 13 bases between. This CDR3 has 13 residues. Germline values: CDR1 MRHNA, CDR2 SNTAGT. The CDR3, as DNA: TGTGCCAGCAGTGAGACGCGCTTGGGCGGCTACACCTTC. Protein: CASSETRLGGYTF.

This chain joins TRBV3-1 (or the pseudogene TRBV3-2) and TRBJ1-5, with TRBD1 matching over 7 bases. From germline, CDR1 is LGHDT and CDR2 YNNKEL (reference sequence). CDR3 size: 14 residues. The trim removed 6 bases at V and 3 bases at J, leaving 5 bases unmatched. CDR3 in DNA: TGTGCCAGCAGTGAACAGGGGATCAATCAGCCCCAGCATTTT. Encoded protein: CASSEQGINQPQHF.

Written as DNA, the CDR3 is TGTGCCAGCAGGTCACCCGGACAGGGCGAATATAATTCACCCCTCCACTTT. This encodes CASRSPGQGEYNSPLHF. The chain carries TRBV5-5 and TRBJ1-6, with 8 bases identical to TRBD1. After removal of 5 bases from V and 4 bases from J, the junction contained 11 bases not matched to a gene. The CDR3 has 17 residues. Per the germline V gene, CDR1 is SGHKS and CDR2 is YYEKEE (reference sequence).

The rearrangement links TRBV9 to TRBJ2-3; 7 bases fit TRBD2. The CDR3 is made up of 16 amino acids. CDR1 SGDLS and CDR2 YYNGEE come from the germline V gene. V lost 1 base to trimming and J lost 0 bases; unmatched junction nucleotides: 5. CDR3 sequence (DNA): TGTGCCAGCAGCGTATTAAGCGGGGCCAGCACAGATACGCAGTATTTT. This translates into CASSVLSGASTDTQYF. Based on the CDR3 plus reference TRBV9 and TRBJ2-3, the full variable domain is DSGVTQTPKHLITATGQRVTLRCSPRSGDLSVYWYQQSLDQGLQFLIQYYNGEERAKGNILERFSAQQFPDLHSELNLSSLELGDSALYFCASSVLSGASTDTQYFGPGTRLTVL.

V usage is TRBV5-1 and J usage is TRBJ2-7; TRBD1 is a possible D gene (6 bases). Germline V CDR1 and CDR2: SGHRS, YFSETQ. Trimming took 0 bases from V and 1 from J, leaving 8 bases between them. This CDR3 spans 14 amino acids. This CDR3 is CASSLEDRSYEQYF. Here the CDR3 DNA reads TGCGCCAGCAGCTTGGAAGACAGGTCCTACGAGCAGTACTTC.